Listed below are T cell receptor beta chains from one sample, sequenced in a study of T cell repertoires in cytomegalovirus infection. One entry per CDR3 protein results from TCRdb running MiXCR on the reads. The sample carries a few hundred thousand distinct CDR3 sequences, about 35% recorded once. Antigens of these TCRs are unknown. The material sequenced was cultured PBMCs, taken from culture after CMV antigen stimulation. These TCRs come from a human donor in good health (CMV status not recorded). Some clones in this sample may be carry-over from other donors' samples. CDR3s leave out the opening cysteine and the closing phenylalanine or tryptophan. Each record gives: CDR3 protein, clone size, J gene, D gene, V gene. D genes are given only for firm matches. Only part of the rows carry a size: once, few, many, or a class if the clone is expanded.

ASSYTGGPENIQY | NA | TRBJ2-4 | TRBD2 | TRBV6-2/TRBV6-3
SVGIGGQNYGYT | NA | TRBJ1-2 | TRBD1 | TRBV29-1
ATSGKNSYEQY | NA | TRBJ2-7 | NA | TRBV24-1
ASRTAGGGADTQY | NA | TRBJ2-3 | TRBD2 | TRBV19
ASRTRTNTEAF | few | TRBJ1-1 | NA | TRBV12-3/TRBV12-4
ASSLGLARQETQY | NA | TRBJ2-5 | TRBD2 | TRBV5-1
ASSYRGDGYT | NA | TRBJ1-2 | TRBD1 | TRBV28
ASRTGASGANVLT | few | TRBJ2-6 | TRBD1 | TRBV6-1
ASSLASWYQETQY | many | TRBJ2-5 | NA | TRBV7-2
ASSGREGTDTQY | NA | TRBJ2-3 | TRBD2 | TRBV4-3
ASSWGTSGRFREQF | few | TRBJ2-1 | TRBD2 | TRBV7-2
ASGLTPDNEQF | few | TRBJ2-1 | NA | TRBV12-5
ASSDWTSGRANPGELF | NA | TRBJ2-2 | TRBD2 | TRBV25-1